Shown below are 28 T cell receptor beta chains from a single sample sequenced in a study of T cells in localized non-small cell lung cancer. TCRdb's copy holds only in-frame clones and misses some; the assay was immunoSEQ multiplex PCR. The sample consists of some 2,000 clones, 20% to 25% of them appearing once. The sample here was lung tumor tissue, taken before any cancer treatment. The origin of the receptors is a male donor older than 55 with stage II lung adenocarcinoma.

This clone was seen only a few times. The gene calls are TRBV15 and TRBJ1-2; weak D call: TRBD1 (5 bases). V dropped 0 bases and J dropped 4 bases, with 12 bases sitting between them. The CDR3 consists of 15 residues. Germline values: CDR1 LNHNV, CDR2 YYDKDF (reference sequence). CDR3 region: CATSRDSQGSYGYTF. DNA of the CDR3: TGTGCCACCAGCAGAGATTCCCAGGGATCCTATGGCTACACCTTC.

By sample share, this clone is medium-sized. J is TRBJ2-7 and V is TRBV9, with D maybe TRBD2 (6 bases). Germline CDR1 is SGDLS and CDR2 is YYNGEE. V dropped 2 bases and J dropped 4 bases, with 13 bases sitting between them. The CDR3 has 14 amino acids. The CDR3 region has the DNA TGTGCCAGCAGCGTCGGGGCGGGGATATACGAGCAGTACTTC. Its translation is CASSVGAGIYEQYF.

The J gene is TRBJ2-5, the V gene TRBV9; tentatively, D is TRBD1 or TRBD2 (6 bases each). The CDR3 runs 15 residues. V was cut by 0 bases and J by 5 bases, with 14 bases left in between. Germline CDR1 is SGDLS and CDR2 is YYNGEE. CDR3 coding DNA: TGTGCCAGCAGCGTAGATTCGGGGGCGGGCGAGACCCAGTACTTC. This encodes CASSVDSGAGETQYF.

By share, this clone counts as large. The J gene is TRBJ1-4, the V gene TRBV6-8; D uncertain. The CDR3 has 14 residues. The V gene's germline CDR1 is MNHGY and CDR2 SAAAGT. V lost 5 bases to trimming and J lost 0 bases, with 7 bases between them. In DNA form, the CDR3 reads TGTGCCAGCAGTCGACAAGCAACTAATGAAAAACTGTTTTTT. It codes for CASSRQATNEKLFF.

This chain links TRBV6-8 with TRBJ2-5; D unclear. The germline V gene encodes CDR1 MNHGY and CDR2 SAAAGT. The CDR3 is made up of 13 amino acids. With 2 bases removed from V and 5 bases from J, the gap between germline ends came to 9 bases. CDR3 coding DNA: TGTGCCAGCAGTTACGGGCCCAGGGAGACCCAGTACTTC. Its translation: CASSYGPRETQYF.

The chain employs TRBV6-8 and TRBJ1-3, with unresolved D. Germline CDR1 MNHGY, CDR2 SAAAGT. The CDR3 runs 13 residues. V was cut by 7 bases and J by 0 bases, with 7 bases left in between. The CDR3 DNA is TGTGCCAGCAAACAGAACTCTGGAAACACCATATATTTT. Translation gives CASKQNSGNTIYF.

By share of the sample, this clone is medium-sized. The chain carries TRBV6-8 and TRBJ1-4; 7 nucleotides line up with TRBD1. In germline, CDR1 is MNHGY, CDR2 SAAAGT. This CDR3 has 15 amino acids. V shed 7 bases and J 5 bases; nucleotides not matched to a gene: 10. CDR3 loop: CASTLTGSENEKLFF. CDR3 sequence (DNA): TGTGCCAGCACCTTGACAGGGAGCGAAAATGAAAAACTGTTTTTT.

The J gene is TRBJ2-7, the V gene TRBV6-8; 10 bases align to TRBD1. Germline loops: CDR1 MNHGY, CDR2 SAAAGT. V shed 5 bases and J 3 bases; nucleotides not matched to a gene: 4. This CDR3 contains 14 residues. Here the CDR3 reads CASSGTGVLYEQYF. The CDR3 coding sequence is TGTGCCAGCAGTGGGACAGGGGTCCTCTACGAGCAGTACTTC.

V and J are TRBV30 and TRBJ2-5, with a weak D call TRBD1 (6 bases). The CDR3 runs 14 residues. The V gene lost 0 bases and the J gene lost 2 bases, with 10 bases spanning the gap. Per the germline V gene, CDR1 is GTSNPN and CDR2 is SVGIG (reference sequence). The CDR3 is CAWSVWTAQETQYF. CDR3 bases: TGTGCCTGGAGTGTTTGGACAGCGCAAGAGACCCAGTACTTC.

This clone appeared a few times. The chain links TRBV6-7 to TRBJ2-7; D gene uncertain. TRBV6-7 is classed as an ORF, of uncertain function. The V and J ends lost 2 bases and 2 bases respectively, with 13 bases between them. The CDR3 length is 15 residues. The CDR3 region has the DNA TGTGCCAGCAGTTACCCTTGCCACCATCCCTACGAGCAGTACTTC. Its translation: CASSYPCHHPYEQYF.

This chain connects TRBV5-1 to TRBJ2-2; 8 nucleotides align to TRBD1. With V trimmed by 6 bases and J by 2 bases, 6 bases remained unmatched. This CDR3 region has 15 residues. Germline V gene lookup returns CDR1 SGHRS and CDR2 YFSETQ. This chain's CDR3 is CASKRQGTNTGELFF. The CDR3, as DNA: TGCGCCAGCAAACGACAGGGGACTAACACCGGGGAGCTGTTTTTT.

In this sample, this clone turned up a few times. A junction end diverges from the germline sequence, so it may reflect a read error. The CDR3 here is CAISRTSGGIYNEQFF. The CDR3 DNA is TGTGCCATCAGTAGGACTAGCGGGGGGATCTACAATGAGCAGTTCTTC. V gene TRBV6-8 combines with J gene TRBJ2-1, with TRBD2 matching over 14 bases. The CDR3 runs 16 residues. CDR1 is MNHGY, CDR2 SAAAGT, per germline.

This clone rates as medium-sized (0.01 to 0.1%). This chain uses TRBV11-3 with TRBJ2-1; D is perhaps TRBD1 (6 bases). The germline V and J ends were trimmed by 3 bases and 5 bases, with 14 bases remaining between them. The V gene's germline CDR1 is SGHNT and CDR2 YENEEA. The CDR3 loop spans 15 amino acids. This CDR3 is CASSLGQGKDNEQFF. Here the CDR3 DNA reads TGTGCCAGCAGCTTGGGGCAGGGGAAGGACAATGAGCAGTTCTTC.

This clone was counted only a few times. V and J are TRBV6-8 and TRBJ2-3; D might be TRBD1 (5 bases). The germline V gene has CDR1 MNHGY and CDR2 SAAAGT. This CDR3 is 13 amino acids long. The germline V and J ends were trimmed by 5 bases and 5 bases, with 11 bases remaining between them. CDR3 sequence reads: CASSPFRVDTQYF. The DNA for the CDR3 is TGTGCCAGCAGTCCCTTCAGGGTAGATACGCAGTATTTT.

The table lists this clone with a few counts. Here the CDR3 reads CAWRGGFNTEAFF. In DNA form, the CDR3 reads TGTGCCTGGAGAGGGGGATTTAACACTGAAGCTTTCTTT. This chain uses TRBV30 with TRBJ1-1; possibly TRBD1 for D (6 bases). The germline gives CDR1 GTSNPN, CDR2 SVGIG (reference sequence). The CDR3 consists of 13 residues. The ends were cut back, 3 bases at V and 2 bases at J, with 10 bases in the middle.

The CDR3: CASSPRTGGTEAFF. The CDR3 coding sequence is TGTGCCAGCTCACCGAGAACAGGGGGCACTGAAGCTTTCTTT. The chain couples TRBV18 to TRBJ1-1; the match to TRBD1 covers 8 bases. The CDR3 sequence is 14 residues long. The trim removed 3 bases at V and 4 bases at J, leaving 4 bases unmatched. Per the germline V gene, CDR1 is KGHSH and CDR2 is LQKENI.

Within the sample, this clone is medium-sized (0.01 to 0.1%). V is TRBV9 and J is TRBJ2-5, with 8 bases matching TRBD2. J gave up 1 base and V 2 bases, and 1 base lay outside the gene matches. In germline, CDR1 is SGDLS, CDR2 YYNGEE. The CDR3 runs to 14 residues. The CDR3 bases are TGTGCCAGCAGCGTCGCGGGAGGCCAAGAGACCCAGTACTTC. Protein: CASSVAGGQETQYF.

The V call is TRBV11-3, the J call TRBJ2-3; TRBD1 is a possible D gene (5 bases). The germline gives CDR1 SGHNT, CDR2 YENEEA. Trimming removed 6 bases from V and 1 base from J, with 11 bases in between. The CDR3 sequence is 14 residues long. The CDR3 loop is CASSSQGGTDTQYF. CDR3 sequence (DNA): TGTGCCAGCAGTTCGCAGGGCGGCACAGATACGCAGTATTTT.

By share of the sample, this clone is medium-sized. This sequence joins TRBV11-3 and TRBJ1-4; D is unclear. V lost 5 bases and J 3 bases, leaving 16 bases between the germline ends. The CDR3 contains 16 residues. Looked up from germline, CDR1 is SGHNT and CDR2 is YENEEA. The DNA for the CDR3 is TGTGCCAGCAGCCAGCGATTGTTCGGGGCTAATGAAAAACTGTTTTTT. Amino acids: CASSQRLFGANEKLFF.

This clone was seen more than once but under ten times. V and J are TRBV6-8 and TRBJ1-5; unclear D gene. Germline CDR1 reads MNHGY; CDR2 reads SAAAGT. The CDR3 spans 15 residues. The ends were cut back, 2 bases at V and 5 bases at J, with 13 bases in the middle. The CDR3 sequence is CASSYVNPQDQPQHF. CDR3 coding DNA: TGTGCCAGCAGTTACGTCAACCCGCAGGATCAGCCCCAGCATTTT.

Only a few counts were recorded for this clone. The chain has TRBV11-3 and TRBJ1-1; D gene unclear. Per the germline V gene, CDR1 is SGHNT and CDR2 is YENEEA. Trimming stripped 6 bases from V and 7 bases from J, with 18 bases between. The CDR3 length is 14 residues. The CDR3 DNA reads as TGTGCCAGCAGACTATCTCGGGCAGCGATTGAAGCTTTCTTT. Protein product: CASRLSRAAIEAFF.

The chain is built from TRBV11-3 and TRBJ2-6, with D hard to call. CDR3 size: 15 residues. Germline V gives CDR1 SGHNT, CDR2 YENEEA. V was clipped by 3 bases and J by 2 bases, with 8 bases between them. The CDR3 sequence is CASSFPGTGANVLTF. The CDR3 region has the DNA TGTGCCAGCAGCTTTCCCGGAACTGGGGCCAACGTCCTGACTTTC.

The genes are TRBV6-7 and TRBJ1-2; the D gene is possibly TRBD1 (5 bases). Being an ORF, TRBV6-7 has a function that is uncertain. Trimming stripped 6 bases from V and 7 bases from J, with 9 bases between. This CDR3 region has 11 residues. As DNA, the CDR3 is TGTGCCAGCAGCCTTGGGACTGGCTACACCTTC. The encoded protein is CASSLGTGYTF.

Sample share makes this clone medium-sized. The genes are TRBV7-6 and TRBJ2-1; the D is unclear. V shed 1 base and J shed 11 bases, with 15 bases lying between them. CDR1 and CDR2 from the germline V gene are SGHVS and FNYEAQ. CDR3 length: 14 residues. CDR3 protein: CASSLVGEGTQQFF. DNA of the CDR3: TGTGCCAGCAGCTTAGTGGGTGAAGGTACGCAGCAGTTCTTC.

In this sample, this clone turned up a few times. J is TRBJ1-2 and V is TRBV11-3, with 7 bases that match TRBD1. The V gene end was trimmed by 3 bases and the J gene end by 8 bases; junction bases not matched to a gene: 9. The CDR3 runs to 14 residues. Germline V gene lookup returns CDR1 SGHNT and CDR2 YENEEA. CDR3 residues: CASSLTGRESGYTF. DNA of the CDR3: TGTGCCAGCAGCTTGACAGGGAGGGAAAGCGGCTACACCTTC.

DNA for the CDR3: TGTGCCTCCGGTTTTCAGAAAGCGGAAAATCAGCCCCAGCATTTT. It codes for CASGFQKAENQPQHF. The rearrangement uses TRBV19 and TRBJ1-5; D unresolved. CDR1 is LNHDA and CDR2 is SQIVND in the germline V gene (reference sequence). Trimming cost V 11 bases and J 4 bases, with 21 bases left between them. CDR3 length: 15 amino acids. Filled out from reference TRBV19 and TRBJ1-5, the complete variable domain reads DGGITQSPKYLFRKEGQNVTLSCEQNLNHDAMYWYRQDPGQGLRLIYYSQIVNDFQKGDIAEGYSVSREKKESFPLTVTSAQKNPTAFYLCASGFQKAENQPQHFGDGTRLSIL.

This clone was observed a handful of times. In DNA, the CDR3 is TGTGCCACCAGCAGGGGGTTTCTGAGCTCTGGAAACACCATATATTTT. Encoded protein: CATSRGFLSSGNTIYF. This chain links TRBV15 with TRBJ1-3, with D unresolved. Trimming stripped 3 bases from V and 0 bases from J, with 12 bases between. Germline V gene sequence: CDR1 LNHNV, CDR2 YYDKDF (reference sequence). The CDR3 sequence is 16 residues long.

This chain links TRBV11-3 with TRBJ2-1; possible D gene TRBD2, 7 bases. The V and J ends lost 0 bases and 7 bases respectively, with 13 bases between them. The V gene's germline CDR1 is SGHNT and CDR2 YENEEA. This CDR3 has 15 residues. The CDR3 nucleotides are TGTGCCAGCAGCTTAGACCGGGGGGCAGGAAATGAGCAGTTCTTC. The encoded protein is CASSLDRGAGNEQFF.